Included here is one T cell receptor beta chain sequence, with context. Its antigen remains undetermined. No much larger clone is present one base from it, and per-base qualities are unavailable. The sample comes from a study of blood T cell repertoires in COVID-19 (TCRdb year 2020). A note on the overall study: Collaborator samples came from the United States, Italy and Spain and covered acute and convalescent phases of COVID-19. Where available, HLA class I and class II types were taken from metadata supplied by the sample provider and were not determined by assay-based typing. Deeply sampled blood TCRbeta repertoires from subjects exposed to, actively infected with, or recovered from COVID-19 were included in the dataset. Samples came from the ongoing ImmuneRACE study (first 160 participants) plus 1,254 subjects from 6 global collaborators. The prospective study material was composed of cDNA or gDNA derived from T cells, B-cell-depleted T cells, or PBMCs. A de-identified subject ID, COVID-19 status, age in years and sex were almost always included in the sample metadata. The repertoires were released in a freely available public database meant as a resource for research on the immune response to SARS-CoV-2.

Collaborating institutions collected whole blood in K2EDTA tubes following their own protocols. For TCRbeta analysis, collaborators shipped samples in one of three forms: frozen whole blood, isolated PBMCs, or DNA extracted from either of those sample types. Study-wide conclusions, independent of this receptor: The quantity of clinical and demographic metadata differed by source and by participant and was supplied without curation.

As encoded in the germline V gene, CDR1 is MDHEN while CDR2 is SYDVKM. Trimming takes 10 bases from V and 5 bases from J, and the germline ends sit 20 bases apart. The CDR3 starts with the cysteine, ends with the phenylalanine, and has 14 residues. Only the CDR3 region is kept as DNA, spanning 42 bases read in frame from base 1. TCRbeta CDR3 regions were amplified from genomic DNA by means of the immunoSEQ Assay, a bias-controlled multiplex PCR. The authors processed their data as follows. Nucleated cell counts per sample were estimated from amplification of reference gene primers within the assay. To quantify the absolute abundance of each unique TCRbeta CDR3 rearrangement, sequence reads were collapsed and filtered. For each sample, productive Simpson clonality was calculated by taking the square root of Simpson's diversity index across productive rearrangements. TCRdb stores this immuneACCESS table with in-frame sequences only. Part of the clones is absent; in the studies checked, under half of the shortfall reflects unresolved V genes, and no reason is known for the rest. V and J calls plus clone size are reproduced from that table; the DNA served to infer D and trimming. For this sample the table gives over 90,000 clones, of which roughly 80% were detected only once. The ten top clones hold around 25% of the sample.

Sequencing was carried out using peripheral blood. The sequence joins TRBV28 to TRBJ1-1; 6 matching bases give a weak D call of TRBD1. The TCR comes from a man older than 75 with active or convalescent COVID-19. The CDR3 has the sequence CAIDDRPVRTEAFF. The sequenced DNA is TGTGCCATCGACGACAGGCCCGTGAGAACTGAAGCTTTCTTT.